The subject of this entry is one T cell receptor beta chain. Which antigen it targets is not known. One base away there is no much larger clone; base qualities are not given. V is shortened by 7 bases, J by 0 bases, and the region joining them spans 7 bases. CDR1 and CDR2 (SEHNR, FQNEAQ) derive from the germline V gene (reference sequence). CDR3 length: 13 amino acids, cysteine to phenylalanine. Just CDR3 DNA is preserved here, 39 bases in frame from base 1. Whole blood was collected in K2EDTA tubes by collaborating institutions according to the institutions' own protocols. For TCRbeta analysis, collaborator samples were shipped as frozen whole blood, as isolated PBMCs, or as DNA extracted from either sample type. This sample stems from a study of blood T cell repertoires in COVID-19 (dated by TCRdb to about 2020). Some background on the complete study: The collaborator samples originated in the United States, Italy and Spain and spanned the acute and convalescent phases of COVID-19. The samples were drawn from two sources: the first 160 participants of the ongoing ImmuneRACE study, and fewer than 1,500 subjects contributed by 6 global collaborators. The prospective study material was composed of cDNA or gDNA derived from T cells, B-cell-depleted T cells, or PBMCs. The repertoires were released in a freely available public database intended as a resource for research on the immune response to SARS-CoV-2. Where available, HLA class I and class II types were obtained from metadata supplied by the sample provider rather than from assay-based typing. Subjects who had been exposed to COVID-19, were actively infected with it, or had recovered from it provided the deeply sampled blood TCRbeta repertoires that made up the dataset. Nearly every sample came with metadata listing a de-identified subject ID, COVID-19 status, age in years and sex.

The immunoSEQ Assay, a bias-controlled multiplex PCR, was used to amplify TCRbeta CDR3 regions from genomic DNA. On the authors' methods: The number of nucleated cells in each sample was estimated from the amplification of reference gene primers within the assay. Sequence reads were collapsed and filtered to measure the absolute abundance of every unique TCRbeta CDR3 rearrangement. For each sample, productive Simpson clonality was calculated as the square root of Simpson's diversity index over productive rearrangements. TCRdb re-hosts the immuneACCESS table, in-frame sequences only. Its copies lack some clones; in the studies checked, an unresolved V gene accounts for under half of them, and the cause for the rest is not known. That table is the source of V, J and clone size, and D and trimming were worked out from the DNA. The sample table holds around 200,000 clones, of which roughly 80% were seen once. The biggest ten clones account for roughly 2.7% of the sample.

Study-level results and caveats: The quantity of clinical and demographic metadata differed by source and by participant and was supplied without curation.

The sequencing input was peripheral blood. This sequence originates from a woman aged 40-49 years with active or convalescent COVID-19. Recombination joined TRBV7-9 with TRBJ1-5; the D gene assignment is ambiguous. Read as DNA, the sequence is TGTGCCAGCATGGCGGATAGCAATCAGCCCCAGCATTTT. Translation gives CASMADSNQPQHF.